This T cell receptor beta chain originates from a study of T cell responses to AZD1222 COVID-19 vaccine. V trimming: 6 bases; J trimming: 2 bases; junction bases outside the gene matches: 2. The CDR3 is 13 amino acids. Germline CDR1 SGHTA, CDR2 FQGNSA. Only in-frame clones appear in the TCRdb table, and some are missing; sequencing was by immunoSEQ multiplex PCR. Among 75,000 to 100,000 clones, around 90% were seen once, and the ten largest hold 20% to 30%. Specimen: peripheral blood, collected on day 0 of AZD1222 vaccination. The sequence derives from an adult in good health. V usage is TRBV7-2 and J usage is TRBJ2-3; TRBD1 agrees at 7 bases. CDR3: CASRGTVTDTQYF. The CDR3 DNA is TGTGCCAGCAGGGGGACAGTCACAGATACGCAGTATTTT. Looking up the rest from reference TRBV7-2 and TRBJ2-3 gives the full variable domain: GAGVSQSPSNKVTEKGKDVELRCDPISGHTALYWYRQSLGQGLEFLIYFQGNSAPDKSGLPSDRFSAERTGGSVSTLTIQRTQQEDSAVYLCASRGTVTDTQYFGPGTRLTVL.